The 25 T cell receptor beta chains reported below all come from one sample, sequenced in a study of tumor and adjacent non-tumor tissue in lung cancer. TCRbeta libraries were built with three rounds of nested PCR, modified from ARM-PCR. Using its own MiXCR run on the multiplex PCR reads, TCRdb lists one record per CDR3 protein. The sample records approximately 90,000 distinct CDR3 sequences, less than 75% being singletons. This sample's RNA came from whole unsorted tissue. What was sequenced was lung tumor tissue. These receptors were obtained from a man in his 60s with non-small cell lung cancer.

In this sample, this clonotype turned up many times. This chain connects TRBV29-1 to TRBJ2-7; 8 bases match TRBD1. The CDR3 spans 13 residues. Germline V CDR1 and CDR2: SQVTM, ANQGSEA. With 1 base clipped from V and 7 bases from J, the junction kept 6 bases outside the gene matches. CDR3 loop: CSVEVVRGREQYF. CDR3 DNA: TGCAGCGTTGAAGTGGTCAGGGGGCGAGAGCAGTACTTC.

To note about this clonotype: It may be a read error: a sequence one base away is much more abundant. This rearrangement joins TRBV6-2 or TRBV6-3 to TRBJ2-2; D remains unclear. The CDR3 spans 15 residues. V shed 0 bases and J shed 4 bases, with 9 bases lying between them. Germline V CDR1 and CDR2: MNHEY, SVGEGT. CDR3 loop: CASSYSSRFTGELFF. CDR3 nucleotide sequence: TGTGCCAGCAGTTACTCGTCCAGATTCACCGGGGAGCTGTTTTTT.

A remark on this clonotype: This is likely a read error, given that the CDR3 carries no conserved phenylalanine or tryptophan at its end. The chain links TRBV5-6 to TRBJ2-5; possibly TRBD2 for D (5 bases). The CDR3 runs 14 residues. CDR1 and CDR2 (germline): SGHDT, YYEEEE. CDR3 bases: TGTGCCAACAGCTTGGAGGACTTACAAGAGACCCAGTACTTA. Translating gives CANSLEDLQETQYL.

This clonotype was seen ten or more times. This chain connects TRBV29-1 to TRBJ1-2; 11 bases agree with TRBD1. This CDR3 comprises 14 residues. The germline gives CDR1 SQVTM, CDR2 ANQGSEA. Trimming took 7 bases from V and 4 from J; bases not matched to a gene: 8. The DNA of the CDR3 is TGCAGCGCTCTGGACAGGGGGCGAGCCTATGGCTACACCTTC. Translation gives CSALDRGRAYGYTF.

With respect to this clonotype: The junction does not match germline at one end; this may be a read error. This chain joins TRBV5-5 and TRBJ2-7; 7 positions agree with TRBD1. Germline-derived CDR1 and CDR2 are SGHKS and YYEKEE (reference sequence). This CDR3 is 13 amino acids long. This CDR3 reads CASSTRQGYKQCF. In DNA, the CDR3 is TGTGCCAGCAGCACTCGACAGGGCTACAAGCAGTGCTTC.

Of note for this clonotype: This may come from a read error, since a much larger clone is one base off. The chain has TRBV5-4 and TRBJ2-6; TRBD1 is a possible D gene (5 bases). CDR3 length: 15 residues. Germline V lookup: CDR1 SGHNT, CDR2 YYREEE (reference sequence). Trimming left V 1 base short and J 5 bases short, with 10 bases between. CDR3 DNA sequence: TGTGCCAGCAGCTTGTCAGGGCGGTGGGCCAACGTCCTGACTTTC. This gives the protein CASSLSGRWANVLTF.

In its sample, this clonotype was seen many times. The chain combines TRBV5-6 with TRBJ1-1; D unclear. The CDR3 spans 14 residues. From germline, CDR1 is SGHDT and CDR2 YYEEEE. Trimming left V 4 bases short and J 5 bases short, with 15 bases between. The CDR3 region has the DNA TGTGCCAGCAGCCCGCCGGGTCGAGAAACTGAAGCTTTCTTT. It codes for CASSPPGRETEAFF.

On this clonotype itself: One end of the junction varies from germline; a read error may be responsible. This chain joins TRBV11-2 and TRBJ2-1; 12 bases are a match to TRBD2. Germline V gene lookup returns CDR1 SGHAT and CDR2 FQNNGV. The CDR3 consists of 18 residues. CDR3 in DNA: TGTGCCAGCAGCTTTTTCCTAGCGGGAGGGCAATCGTACAATAAGCAATTCTTC. Its translation: CASSFFLAGGQSYNKQFF.

About this clonotype itself: The final CDR3 position lacks the conserved phenylalanine or tryptophan, pointing to a likely read error. The chain combines TRBV6-2 or TRBV6-3 with TRBJ2-4, with D possibly being TRBD1 (5 bases). The CDR3 extends over 14 amino acids. The germline V gene has CDR1 MNHEY and CDR2 SVGEGT. The CDR3 DNA follows: TGTGCCAGCAGTTCTCCGTCCAGGGTAAACCTTCAGTACTGC. It translates to CASSSPSRVNLQYC.

By sample fraction, this clonotype is medium-sized. The gene calls are TRBV11-2 and TRBJ2-3; 14 nucleotides align to TRBD2. With V trimmed by 1 base and J by 3 bases, 9 bases remained unmatched. CDR1 and CDR2 from the germline V gene are SGHAT and FQNNGV. This CDR3 has 19 amino acids. The CDR3 sequence is CASSLGGLAGGLGTDTQYF. The DNA of the CDR3 is TGTGCCAGCAGCTTAGGTGGACTAGCGGGAGGTCTGGGGACAGATACGCAGTATTTT.

Only a few counts were recorded for this clonotype. The chain combines TRBV4-2 with TRBJ2-1; D call uncertain. The V end was cut by 0 bases, the J end by 9 bases, with 9 bases between. Germline lookup yields CDR1 LGHNA and CDR2 YNFKEQ. The CDR3 length is 13 residues. The CDR3 spells CASSQEGFGEQFF. The CDR3 region has the DNA TGTGCCAGCAGCCAAGAGGGCTTTGGTGAGCAGTTCTTC.

The J gene is TRBJ2-3, the V gene TRBV11-2; D is unresolved. Trimming shortened V by 7 bases and J by 9 bases, and 17 bases separated the two germline ends. The CDR3 runs to 13 residues. Per germline, CDR1 SGHAT and CDR2 FQNNGV. The chain's CDR3 is CASTETVTKTQYF. CDR3 nucleotide sequence: TGTGCCAGCACCGAGACGGTCACAAAAACGCAGTATTTT. Looking up the rest from reference TRBV11-2 and TRBJ2-3 gives the full variable domain: EAGVAQSPRYKIIEKRQSVAFWCNPISGHATLYWYQQILGQGPKLLIQFQNNGVVDDSQLPKDRFSAERLKGVDSTLKIQPAKLEDSAVYLCASTETVTKTQYFGPGTRLTVL.

The table lists this clonotype with a count of one. Germline and junction disagree at one end, which may indicate a read error. For the CDR3, the DNA is TGTGCCAGCACTCCAAAGGGAAGTGGGGCCAAGGTCCTGACTTTC. It encodes CASTPKGSGAKVLTF. This chain links TRBV5-4 with TRBJ2-6; perhaps TRBD1 as D (5 bases). Germline CDR1 SGHNT, CDR2 YYREEE (reference sequence). The CDR3 has 15 amino acids.

Many counts were recorded for this clonotype. J is TRBJ2-3 and V is TRBV29-1; the match to TRBD2 covers 7 bases. The CDR3 spans 16 residues. Germline-derived CDR1 and CDR2 are SQVTM and ANQGSEA. V lost 8 bases, J lost 4 bases, and 18 bases stayed unmatched. CDR3 bases: TGCAGCTTTATGCCCGGACGCGGGAGAAAGGCAGATACGCAGTATTTT. It translates to CSFMPGRGRKADTQYF.

A word on this clonotype: Germline and junction disagree at one end, which may indicate a read error. The V and J genes are TRBV18 and TRBJ2-7; 10 nucleotides agree with TRBD2. This CDR3 has 16 residues. From germline, CDR1 is KGHSH and CDR2 LQKENI. The chain's CDR3 is CTSSTTALAGHYEQYF. CDR3 coding DNA: TGTACCAGCTCAACAACGGCACTAGCGGGGCACTACGAGCAGTACTTC.

This clonotype has at least ten counts. The J gene is TRBJ2-3, the V gene TRBV6-5; D might be TRBD1 (6 bases). The CDR3 spans 17 residues. Looked up from germline, CDR1 is MNHEY and CDR2 is SVGAGI. V gave up 5 bases and J gave up 2 bases, with 20 bases separating them. In nucleotides, the CDR3 is TGTGCCAGCAGTACTAGGACATCGACAGGCTACACAGATACGCAGTATTTT. Its translation is CASSTRTSTGYTDTQYF.

Note on this clonotype: The junction and the germline gene differ at one end; a read error may be behind it. V and J are TRBV6-5 and TRBJ1-1, with D perhaps matching TRBD1 (6 bases). The CDR3 covers 17 residues. CDR1 and CDR2 (germline): MNHEY, SVGAGI. In nucleotides, the CDR3 is TGTGCCAGCAACCGAACCATTGGGGGGGCTTTGGACACTGAAGCCTTCTTT. It translates to CASNRTIGGALDTEAFF.

Worth noting for this clonotype: The conserved closing phenylalanine or tryptophan is absent in this CDR3, likely reflecting a read error. The rearrangement uses TRBV6-1 and TRBJ2-3; 9 nucleotides agree with TRBD1. V dropped 4 bases and J dropped 3; count of bases not matched to a gene: 8. This CDR3 spans 16 amino acids. Germline V gene sequence: CDR1 MNHNS, CDR2 SASEGT. CDR3 bases: TGTGCCAGCAGTGCCTCGGACAGGGGTAGGACAGATACGCAGTATTCT. This encodes CASSASDRGRTDTQYS.

Details on this clonotype: No conserved phenylalanine or tryptophan ends this CDR3, so it is likely a read error. DNA for the CDR3: TGCACCAGCAGTCTAGGGGGTGGAGGAGGGGAGCTGTTTATT. Translated: CTSSLGGGGGELFI. V is TRBV4-1 and J is TRBJ2-2; TRBD1 might be the D (6 bases). Germline CDR1 reads MGHRA; CDR2 reads YSYEKL. The CDR3 runs to 14 residues.

The CDR3 is CASNRTGALYNEQFF. The CDR3 bases are TGTGCCAGCAACCGGACGGGAGCTCTCTACAATGAGCAGTTCTTC. The rearrangement joins TRBV11-1 to TRBJ2-1, with a tentative D call TRBD2 (6 bases). The V gene lost 7 bases and the J gene lost 3 bases, with 16 bases spanning the gap. The CDR3 consists of 15 residues. Germline lookup yields CDR1 SGHAT and CDR2 FQDESV (reference sequence).

This clonotype has a single count. The junction departs from germline at one end; a sequencing error may be responsible. The V and J genes are TRBV2 and TRBJ2-7, with D unclear. From germline, CDR1 is SNHLY and CDR2 FYNNEI. This CDR3 region has 16 residues. DNA for the CDR3: TGTGCCAACAGTGAATTGATAGGGCCGAAGTCCTACGATCAGTACTTC. Its translation is CANSELIGPKSYDQYF. Complete variable domain (other parts from reference TRBV2 and TRBJ2-7): EPEVTQTPSHQVTQMGQEVILRCVPISNHLYFYWYRQILGQKVEFLVSFYNNEISEKSEIFDDQFSVERPDGSNFTLKIRSTKLEDSAMYFCANSELIGPKSYDQYFGPGTRLTVT.

This clonotype has at least ten counts. The rearrangement links TRBV28 to TRBJ2-7; unclear D gene. Looked up from germline, CDR1 is MDHEN and CDR2 is SYDVKM. The V gene lost 7 bases and the J gene lost 9 bases, with 13 bases spanning the gap. The CDR3 totals 11 residues. The CDR3 loop is CASTSVFGQYF. The CDR3 DNA is TGTGCCAGCACCTCGGTATTCGGGCAGTACTTC.

Worth noting for this clonotype: One end of the junction is discordant with germline, which a read error may explain. The rearrangement uses TRBV6-2 or TRBV6-3 and TRBJ2-5; tentative D call: TRBD1 (6 bases). Per germline, CDR1 MNHEY and CDR2 SVGEGT. The CDR3 consists of 14 residues. In DNA, the CDR3 is TGTGTCAGCAGACCACTCAGGGGCCAAGAGACTCAGTACTTC. This gives the protein CVSRPLRGQETQYF.

This clonotype was picked up a small number of times. A clone one base away is much larger, so this may be a read error. V and J are TRBV20-1 and TRBJ1-5; 7 bases line up with TRBD1. CDR1 is DFQATT and CDR2 is SNEGSKA in the germline V gene (reference sequence). CDR3 length: 13 residues. After removal of 7 bases from V and 7 bases from J, the junction contained 10 bases not matched to a gene. DNA of the CDR3: TGCAGTGTCAGACGACAGGGTGAACAGCCCCAGCATTTT. Its protein is CSVRRQGEQPQHF.

Concerning this clonotype itself: Germline and junction disagree at one end, which may indicate a read error. The gene calls are TRBV5-1 and TRBJ2-7; TRBD1 or TRBD2 may be the D gene (5 bases each). Germline CDR1 reads SGHRS; CDR2 reads YFSETQ. The CDR3 spans 13 residues. CDR3: CASSLGHDYGQYF. Here the CDR3 DNA reads TGCGCCAGCAGCTTAGGACACGACTACGGGCAGTACTTC.